The present entry profiles one T cell receptor beta chain with its context. The sample comes from a study of blood T cell repertoires in COVID-19. Authors' processing steps: Estimates of nucleated cell counts were drawn from the amplification of reference gene primers. The method was immunoSEQ multiplex PCR; TCRdb's version includes in-frame clones alone and lacks a portion of them. That table supplies the V and J calls and clone size; D and trimming were determined from the DNA. The repertoire holds 200,000 to 250,000 clones, with more than 70% as singletons. Seattle's cohort entered during active infection and was followed longitudinally. J gave up 0 bases and V 6 bases, and 5 bases lay outside the gene matches. CDR3 length equals 14 residues. Germline CDR1 MDHEN, CDR2 SYDVKM.

The clonotype comes from a man in his fifties or sixties with COVID-19, enrolled during active disease. The V gene is TRBV28, the J gene TRBJ2-7, with 7 bases aligning to TRBD1. What was sequenced was peripheral blood. In DNA, the CDR3 is TGTGCCAGCAGCCCAGGGGGTTCCTCCTACGAGCAGTACTTC. Amino acid sequence: CASSPGGSSYEQYF.